Listed below are T cell receptor beta chains from one sample, sequenced in a study of patients and donors after allogeneic stem cell transplantation. TCRdb analysed the RT-PCR reads with MiXCR anew, one entry per CDR3 protein. The table shows 65,000 to 80,000 distinct CDR3 sequences, with 26% occurring only once. The sample comprised blood, either unsorted or a sorted T cell fraction (not recorded which). The receptors shown here come from a human donor who was either an allogeneic HSCT recipient or a stem cell or donor lymphocyte infusion donor (not recorded which). It is not recorded whose cells these are; they may come from a transplant donor. Each CDR3 is given with its conserved first and last residue. D genes are given only for firm matches. Some rows mark clone size as missing; the rest say once, few, many or name a class of expanded clone.

clone size,J gene,D gene,V gene,CDR3 DNA,CDR3 protein
many,TRBJ2-3,NA,TRBV5-1,TGCGCCAGCAGCCTACCCACAGATACGCAGTATTTT,CASSLPTDTQYF
NA,TRBJ1-5,NA,TRBV6-5,TGTGCCAGCAGTTACTCAAGGGGGGATCAGCCCCAGCATTTT,CASSYSRGDQPQHF
NA,TRBJ1-1,NA,TRBV7-9,TGTGCCAGCACCTACCCGGGGGACACTGAAGCTTTCTTT,CASTYPGDTEAFF
few,TRBJ2-1,TRBD1,TRBV3-1,TGTGCCAGCAGCCCCTGGGGACAGCGCAACTACAATGAGCAGTTCTTC,CASSPWGQRNYNEQFF
NA,TRBJ1-3,NA,TRBV5-1,TGCGCCAGCAGCTTGGGAGGCTCCGTCTCTGGAAACACCATATATTTT,CASSLGGSVSGNTIYF
few,TRBJ1-2,NA,TRBV5-5,TGTGCCAGCACCGCCGCAGGGACGAACTATGGCTACACCTTC,CASTAAGTNYGYTF
many,TRBJ2-7,NA,TRBV18,TGTGCCAGCTCACAGGAAACAGCCTCCGAAAAGGAGCAGTACTTC,CASSQETASEKEQYF
few,TRBJ1-1,TRBD1,TRBV7-2,TGTGCCAGCAGCTTCCGGGACAGGGCGTTTATGGACACTGAAGCTTTCTTT,CASSFRDRAFMDTEAFF
NA,TRBJ2-7,NA,TRBV7-9,TGTGCCAGCAGCGCACGAGGGACTCAAAGTGCGTACGAGCAGTACTTC,CASSARGTQSAYEQYF
NA,TRBJ2-1,NA,TRBV10-3,TGTGCCATCAGTGTACAGAGAGGGTACAATGAGCAGTTCTTC,CAISVQRGYNEQFF
NA,TRBJ2-5,TRBD2,TRBV12-3/TRBV12-4,TGTGCCAGCAGTGCACCGGGACTAGCGGGTCGGGAGACCCAGTACTTC,CASSAPGLAGRETQYF
few,TRBJ2-7,NA,TRBV12-3/TRBV12-4,TGTGCCAGCAGTCCTGTAGGGAGCAGCTACGAGCAGTACTTC,CASSPVGSSYEQYF
few,TRBJ2-1,NA,TRBV7-3,TGTGCCAGCAGCGTTAACCTTCTCGCCAATGAGCAGTTCTTC,CASSVNLLANEQFF
few,TRBJ2-2,NA,TRBV20-1,TGCAGTGCTAGATCCTTCGAGGTAGCCGACACCGGGGAGCTGTTTTTT,CSARSFEVADTGELFF
NA,TRBJ1-6,NA,TRBV7-6,TGTGCCAGCGGAAATAATTCACCCCTCCACTTT,CASGNNSPLHF
NA,TRBJ2-7,NA,TRBV7-9,TGTGCCAGCAGCCGAGAACAATACGAGCAGTACTTC,CASSREQYEQYF
NA,TRBJ1-2,NA,TRBV4-1,TGCGCCAGCAGCCATGCCCGGGGGGGGGCGAAAGATGGCTACACCTTC,CASSHARGGAKDGYTF
few,TRBJ2-5,TRBD2,TRBV12-3/TRBV12-4,TGTGCCAGCAGTTTAACTAGCGGGGGGGCCGTTGAGACCCAGTACTTC,CASSLTSGGAVETQYF
few,TRBJ1-5,NA,TRBV12-3/TRBV12-4,TGTGCCAGCAGCCCCGGGGATAAGCCCCAGCATTTT,CASSPGDKPQHF
many,TRBJ1-2,NA,TRBV25-1,TGTGCCAGCAGTGAATTCGACCAAATAGGCTACACCTTC,CASSEFDQIGYTF
NA,TRBJ2-1,NA,TRBV21-1,NA,CASSKGVAGGSYNEQFF
NA,TRBJ2-5,TRBD1,TRBV6-4,TGTGCCAGCAGCGTCGACAGGGGGGAGACCCAGTACTTC,CASSVDRGETQYF
many,TRBJ2-5,NA,TRBV9,TGTGCCAGCAGCGTAGATCGAGGGGGTGGAGAGACCCAGTACTTC,CASSVDRGGGETQYF
few,TRBJ1-5,TRBD1,TRBV20-1,TGCAGTGCAAAAGTGGGACAGGGGGTAAAAGGGAGTCAGCCCCAGCATTTT,CSAKVGQGVKGSQPQHF
NA,TRBJ2-7,NA,TRBV5-6,TGTGCCAGCATCAACCGGTTGTCCTACGAGCAGTACTTC,CASINRLSYEQYF
few,TRBJ1-2,NA,TRBV27,TGTGCCAGCAGTTTATCACCCCCAGGCCTCTATGGCTACACCTTC,CASSLSPPGLYGYTF
NA,TRBJ1-2,NA,TRBV16,TGTGCCAGCAGCCAACTTACAGCTAACTATGGCTACACCTTC,CASSQLTANYGYTF
NA,TRBJ2-2,TRBD2,TRBV30,TGTGCCTCAAATGGGAGAAGCGGGGGGACCTCCATCGGAGGGGAGCTGTTTTTT,CASNGRSGGTSIGGELFF
few,TRBJ2-7,NA,TRBV6-2/TRBV6-3,TGTGCCAGCAGTTACTTCCCGGGGAAGCAGTACTTC,CASSYFPGKQYF
NA,TRBJ2-7,NA,TRBV5-1,TGCGCCAGCAGCTTGGGCTGGGGGGCGTCTAGCGAGCAGTACTTC,CASSLGWGASSEQYF
few,TRBJ1-6,NA,TRBV7-2,TGTGCCAGCAGCTCGGACCCGCGGAATTCACCCCTCCACTTT,CASSSDPRNSPLHF
NA,TRBJ1-1,NA,TRBV27,TGTGCCAGCAGTTTTTCTAGGGCAGTCCACACTGAAGCTTTCTTT,CASSFSRAVHTEAFF
NA,TRBJ2-7,NA,TRBV30,TGTGCCTGGAGTCTTTGGAATTCTCCCTACGAGCAGTACTTC,CAWSLWNSPYEQYF
NA,TRBJ2-5,NA,TRBV3-1,TGTGCCAGCAGCCAAAGGACGGAGGAAGAGACCCAGTACTTC,CASSQRTEEETQYF
NA,TRBJ1-5,NA,TRBV6-2/TRBV6-3,TGTGCCAGCAGTTACTCTCCCCGGGATAGCAATCAGCCCCAGCATTTT,CASSYSPRDSNQPQHF
NA,TRBJ2-1,TRBD1,TRBV7-6,TGTGCCAGCAGCTGGATTGTGGGGACAGGGGACAATGAGCAGTTCTTC,CASSWIVGTGDNEQFF
NA,TRBJ2-1,NA,TRBV13,TGTGCCAGCAGCCTCCGACGGGGCATTGATGAGCAGTTCTTC,CASSLRRGIDEQFF
NA,TRBJ1-2,NA,TRBV4-1,TGCGCCAGCAGCCAAGATCTAACAGGGCTTACCTTAAACTATGGCTACACCTTC,CASSQDLTGLTLNYGYTF
few,TRBJ1-1,NA,TRBV29-1,TGCAGCGTTGAAGAAGATCTAGGCCCGCGATTT,CSVEEDLGPRF
few,TRBJ1-6,TRBD1,TRBV4-1,TGCGCCAGCAGCCAATTACAGGGGTTCAATTCACCCCTCCACTTT,CASSQLQGFNSPLHF
NA,TRBJ2-7,TRBD2,TRBV20-1,TGCAGTGCCCCGGGACTAGGCGACTACGAGCAGTACTTC,CSAPGLGDYEQYF
NA,TRBJ2-1,NA,TRBV5-1,TGCGCCAGCAGCTTGCGCTACAATGAGCAGTTCTTC,CASSLRYNEQFF